The entry below describes one T cell receptor beta chain. Repertoires were generated with immunoSEQ multiplex PCR, while TCRdb's copy carries only in-frame clones and drops some. The top ten hold 1.6% of the sample, which has about 140,000 clones, around 87% seen once. The data derive from a study of T cell responses to AZD1222 COVID-19 vaccine. CDR1 and CDR2 (germline): LGHDT, YNNKEL (reference sequence). CDR3 length: 15 amino acids. Trimming removed 4 bases from V and 1 base from J, with 13 bases in between. The sample consisted of peripheral blood, taken on day 0 of AZD1222 vaccination. The rearrangement uses TRBV3-1 (or the pseudogene TRBV3-2) and TRBJ1-1; a weak D match, TRBD1 (5 bases). The TCR sequence derives from an adult in good health. CDR3 in amino acids: CASSPTGTENTEAFF. CDR3 DNA: TGTGCCAGCAGCCCCACGGGGACCGAGAACACTGAAGCTTTCTTT.